This T cell receptor beta chain stems from a study of CD8 T cells in ankylosing spondylitis. Study-wide results and caveats: Disease-linked clones bore a CD8+ phenotype and were relatively rare in peripheral blood. Clones tied to disease were said to be significantly enriched in matched ankylosing spondylitis synovial fluid. Ankylosing spondylitis blood appeared to carry a characteristic TCR beta motif of roughly 8 highly homologous variants. Earlier literature documents some of the motif variants in reactive arthritis synovial fluid and blood.

With 0 bases removed from V and 3 bases from J, the gap between germline ends came to 9 bases. The CDR3 has 15 residues. Per the germline V gene, CDR1 is SEHNR and CDR2 is FQNEAQ (reference sequence). The authors made TCR beta libraries by quantitative 5'-RACE with molecular barcodes. A single record per CDR3 protein comes from TCRdb applying MiXCR to the 5' RACE reads. The sample shows under 550,000 distinct CDR3 sequences, approximately 26% of them seen only once. Remarks on this clonotype: Its antigen is currently unknown.

This rearrangement joins TRBV7-9 to TRBJ1-5, with D unresolved. The sequence derives from a male donor with ankylosing spondylitis. The sequencing input was blood, either unsorted or a sorted T cell fraction (not recorded which). DNA for the CDR3: TGTGCCAGCAGCTTAGCCGGGAACCCCAATCAGCCCCAGCATTTT. Its translation: CASSLAGNPNQPQHF.